This TCR beta chain was identified in a study of cytomegalovirus exposure and HLA in healthy donors. Whole-study findings and limits: In a later analysis, donors in an Asian-associated ancestry cluster reportedly had fewer N-insertions in productive TCRs than the cohort mean. In a later analysis, TCR association rates varied by HLA locus: DRB1 most, HLA-C fewest. A later analysis by the authors found several of the most significant clusters apparently linked to common viral pathogens.

This PCR relied on a set of 60 Vbeta primers and 13 Jbeta primers. TCRdb's copy holds only in-frame clones and misses some; the assay was immunoSEQ multiplex PCR. Here the sample table reports 150,000 to 200,000 clones. Trimming removed 4 bases from V and 0 bases from J, with 10 bases in between. There are 13 residues in the CDR3. Germline CDR1 and CDR2: SQVTM and ANQGSEA. As for this clone: Its matching antigen is unknown.

This sequence originates from a boy younger than 18 in good health and CMV-seronegative. This sequence joins TRBV29-1 and TRBJ2-7; D not resolved. The specimen was PBMCs. This chain's CDR3 is CSVGDTYSYEQYF. Written as DNA, the CDR3 is TGCAGCGTTGGAGACACTTACTCCTACGAGCAGTACTTC.